This TCR beta chain was sequenced in a study of blood T cell repertoires in COVID-19. Study background: Whether acute or convalescent, the COVID-19 samples came from the United States, Italy and Spain. PBMCs, B-cell-depleted T cells, or T cells were the source of the cDNA or gDNA that made up the material.

The CDR3 has 14 amino acids. CDR1 LNHDA and CDR2 SQIVND come from the germline V gene (reference sequence). V was clipped by 0 bases and J by 4 bases, with 7 bases between them. Only in-frame clones appear in the TCRdb table, and some are missing; sequencing was by immunoSEQ multiplex PCR. The sample holds 84,000 or so clones, roughly 80% seen once. Input material: peripheral blood. This TCR was recovered from a human donor in a cohort sampled during active COVID-19. V is TRBV19 and J is TRBJ1-3; D ambiguous. The CDR3 nucleotides read TGTGCCAGTAGTATAGATGCTGCGGGAAACACCATATATTTT. It encodes CASSIDAAGNTIYF. The variable domain in full, completed from reference TRBV19 and TRBJ1-3, reads DGGITQSPKYLFRKEGQNVTLSCEQNLNHDAMYWYRQDPGQGLRLIYYSQIVNDFQKGDIAEGYSVSREKKESFPLTVTSAQKNPTAFYLCASSIDAAGNTIYFGEGSWLTVV.